The 8 T cell receptor beta chains listed next were all sequenced from one sample in a study of blood T cell repertoires in COVID-19 (dated by TCRdb to the early 2020s). Library method: the immunoSEQ multiplex PCR assay. This is the immuneACCESS table as TCRdb keeps it, with only in-frame sequences that have V and J called. A part of the clones is gone; compared with another copy, unresolved V genes explain less than half, and the rest is unexplained. In this sample the table shows over 150,000 clones, 80% to 90% of which occur a single time. In total, the top ten clones hold 7.3% of the sample. Sample: PBMCs or T cells enriched from blood (not recorded which). Receptor source: a man aged 50-60 years who had recovered from COVID-19.

V and J are TRBV7-9 and TRBJ2-7, with 8 bases fitting TRBD1. CDR3 length: 15 residues. The ends lost 3 bases at V and 3 bases at J; junction bases unmatched: 7. Per the germline V gene, CDR1 is SEHNR and CDR2 is FQNEAQ (reference sequence). CDR3 protein: CASSFVRQGFYEQYF. The CDR3 DNA sequence: TGTGCCAGCAGCTTTGTGAGACAGGGGTTCTACGAGCAGTACTTC. The complete variable domain, with remaining parts taken from reference TRBV7-9 and TRBJ2-7, reads DTGVSQNPRHKITKRGQNVTFRCDPISEHNRLYWYRQTLGQGPEFLTYFQNEAQLEKSRLLSDRFSAERPKGSFSTLEIQRTEQGDSAMYLCASSFVRQGFYEQYFGPGTRLTVT.

CDR3 sequence reads: CASSNVRGQGIYEQYF. The DNA for the CDR3 is TGTGCCAGTAGTAATGTCCGCGGACAGGGGATTTACGAGCAGTACTTC. This sequence joins TRBV19 and TRBJ2-7, with 9 bases aligning to TRBD1. This CDR3 is built from 16 residues. The V and J ends lost 4 bases and 4 bases, in that order; junction bases with no gene match: 11. Germline V gene lookup returns CDR1 LNHDA and CDR2 SQIVND (reference sequence). Full variable domain (outside the CDR3, taken from reference TRBV19 and TRBJ2-7): DGGITQSPKYLFRKEGQNVTLSCEQNLNHDAMYWYRQDPGQGLRLIYYSQIVNDFQKGDIAEGYSVSREKKESFPLTVTSAQKNPTAFYLCASSNVRGQGIYEQYFGPGTRLTVT.

The J gene is TRBJ2-3, the V gene TRBV2; D may be TRBD1 (7 bases). V lost 8 bases, J lost 5 bases, and 20 bases lay in between. This CDR3 comprises 15 residues. Germline CDR1 and CDR2: SNHLY and FYNNEI. The CDR3 coding sequence is TGTGCCAGCGTCGCAGCAGGGGGGTACGGAGATACGCAGTATTTT. Translated: CASVAAGGYGDTQYF.

The chain is built from TRBV18 and TRBJ1-2; 7 bases match TRBD1. CDR3 size: 12 residues. The J segment lost 4 bases and the V segment lost 4 bases, leaving 0 bases of the junction unmatched. In germline, CDR1 is KGHSH, CDR2 LQKENI. CDR3 amino acids: CASSRQGYGYTF. Here the CDR3 DNA reads TGTGCCAGCTCACGACAGGGCTATGGCTACACCTTC.

This chain links TRBV20-1 with TRBJ1-5, with TRBD1 matching 10 bases. Unmatched junction bases numbered 8, after V lost 3 bases and J lost 6 bases. The germline V gene has CDR1 DFQATT and CDR2 SNEGSKA (reference sequence). The CDR3 consists of 15 residues. The CDR3 region has the DNA TGCAGTGCTAGTGACAGGGGGCAAATAGGTCAGCCCCAGCATTTT. Its translation: CSASDRGQIGQPQHF.

This clone occurred once. The chain combines TRBV3-1 (or the pseudogene TRBV3-2) with TRBJ2-2, with 11 nucleotides matching TRBD2. The CDR3 runs 15 residues. Germline values: CDR1 LGHDT, CDR2 YNNKEL (reference sequence). Germline trimming cut 10 bases from V and 7 bases from J; bases unmatched to any gene: 11. CDR3 DNA sequence: TGTGCCACCAAGGTAGCGGGGGGGCCGAGCGGGGAGCTGTTTTTT. This sequence encodes CATKVAGGPSGELFF.

In this sample, this clone turned up a few times. V gene TRBV6-5 combines with J gene TRBJ1-2; 8 bases agree with TRBD1. Looked up from germline, CDR1 is MNHEY and CDR2 is SVGAGI. Unmatched junction bases numbered 7, after V lost 4 bases and J lost 0 bases. The CDR3 runs 16 residues. The CDR3 bases are TGTGCCAGCAGTTGGGACAGGAGGACACCTAACTATGGCTACACCTTC. This gives the protein CASSWDRRTPNYGYTF.

The V gene is TRBV4-1, the J gene TRBJ2-1; D remains ambiguous. The V and J ends lost 4 bases and 10 bases respectively, with 17 bases between them. Germline CDR1 and CDR2: MGHRA and YSYEKL. This CDR3 spans 14 amino acids. The CDR3 DNA reads as TGCGCCAGCAGCCGTTACGGGTCCAACGAGGAGCAGTTCTTC. The encoded protein is CASSRYGSNEEQFF.